These T cell receptor beta chains were read from a single sample in a study of shared clonotypes between healthy human individuals. The protocol was immunoSEQ multiplex PCR, while the TCRdb copy is restricted to in-frame clones and leaves out a portion. The data show about 2,200,000 clones, just over 90% seen once. Input material: naive CD8+ T cells from PBMCs. The receptors stem from a man between 18 and 29 years old in good health. Some clones in this sample may be carry-over from other donors' samples. The CDR3 runs from the conserved cysteine through the conserved F or W. D genes are given only for firm matches. The listing skips clone size in some rows; elsewhere it reads once, few, many or a size class.

abundance: once; v_gene: TRBV4-1; j_gene: TRBJ1-5; len: 15; d_gene: TRBD1; CDR3aa: CASSQAGGRNQPQHF; CDR3nt: TGCGCCAGCAGCCAAGCAGGGGGCCGGAATCAGCCCCAGCATTTT
abundance: -; v_gene: TRBV6-6; j_gene: TRBJ1-1; len: 13; d_gene: -; CDR3aa: CASSYLANTEAFF; CDR3nt: TGTGCCAGCAGTTACTTGGCGAACACTGAAGCTTTCTTT
abundance: -; v_gene: TRBV10-1; j_gene: TRBJ1-1; len: 14; d_gene: -; CDR3aa: CASSAKRTGSEAFF; CDR3nt: TGCGCCAGCAGTGCTAAGCGGACGGGCAGTGAAGCTTTCTTT
abundance: -; v_gene: TRBV11-2; j_gene: TRBJ2-7; len: 13; d_gene: TRBD1; CDR3aa: CASSLRGFYEQYF; CDR3nt: TGTGCCAGCAGCCTCAGGGGGTTTTACGAGCAGTACTTC
abundance: once; v_gene: TRBV5-5; j_gene: TRBJ2-7; len: 15; d_gene: -; CDR3aa: CASSPWSMVAVEQYF; CDR3nt: TGTGCCAGCAGCCCCTGGAGTATGGTAGCTGTCGAGCAGTACTTC
abundance: -; v_gene: TRBV27; j_gene: TRBJ2-1; len: 16; d_gene: TRBD2; CDR3aa: CASSKEAGGNYNEQFF; CDR3nt: TGTGCCAGCAGTAAAGAAGCGGGAGGCAACTACAATGAGCAGTTCTTC
abundance: once; v_gene: TRBV5-4; j_gene: TRBJ2-1; len: 20; d_gene: -; CDR3aa: CASSLGLGERSVFSYNEQFF; CDR3nt: TGTGCCAGCAGCTTGGGATTGGGAGAGCGAAGCGTCTTTTCCTACAATGAGCAGTTCTTC
abundance: -; v_gene: TRBV28; j_gene: TRBJ2-3; len: 14; d_gene: TRBD1; CDR3aa: CASSITGAGDTQYF; CDR3nt: TGTGCCAGCTCGATTACAGGGGCTGGAGATACGCAGTATTTT
abundance: -; v_gene: TRBV11-2; j_gene: TRBJ2-6; len: 19; d_gene: TRBD1; CDR3aa: CASSLDTGTGSSGANVLTF; CDR3nt: TGTGCCAGCAGCTTAGATACCGGGACAGGGTCCTCTGGGGCCAACGTCCTGACTTTC
abundance: once; v_gene: TRBV9; j_gene: TRBJ2-7; len: 14; d_gene: TRBD1; CDR3aa: CASSYTGEGYEQYF; CDR3nt: TGTGCCAGCAGCTATACAGGGGAAGGCTACGAGCAGTACTTC
abundance: -; v_gene: TRBV4-1; j_gene: TRBJ2-1; len: 15; d_gene: TRBD2; CDR3aa: CASSQVPESGGEQFF; CDR3nt: TGCGCCAGCAGCCAAGTTCCAGAATCGGGGGGTGAGCAGTTCTTC
abundance: -; v_gene: TRBV10-1; j_gene: TRBJ2-2; len: 13; d_gene: -; CDR3aa: CASSDYETGELFF; CDR3nt: TGCGCCAGCAGTGACTATGAAACCGGGGAGCTGTTTTTT
abundance: -; v_gene: TRBV11-2; j_gene: TRBJ2-7; len: 13; d_gene: TRBD1; CDR3aa: CASSHGTEYEQYF; CDR3nt: TGTGCCAGCAGCCACGGGACAGAGTACGAGCAGTACTTC
abundance: -; v_gene: TRBV10-2; j_gene: TRBJ1-2; len: 17; d_gene: TRBD1; CDR3aa: CASRDTGGPLSNYGYTF; CDR3nt: TGCGCCAGCAGAGACACAGGGGGGCCCCTTTCTAACTATGGCTACACCTTC
abundance: -; v_gene: TRBV13; j_gene: TRBJ1-2; len: 13; d_gene: -; CDR3aa: CASSLRPPEGYTF; CDR3nt: TGTGCCAGCAGCCTGCGACCACCGGAGGGCTACACCTTC
abundance: once; v_gene: TRBV21-1; j_gene: TRBJ2-7; len: 19; d_gene: -; CDR3aa: CASSKGGQGIPAPTYEQYF; CDR3nt: TGTGCCAGCAGCAAAGGGGGACAGGGAATTCCCGCGCCTACCTACGAGCAGTACTTC
abundance: -; v_gene: TRBV9; j_gene: TRBJ2-3; len: 15; d_gene: -; CDR3aa: CASSVVYSRGDTQYF; CDR3nt: TGTGCCAGCAGCGTAGTCTACTCGAGGGGAGATACGCAGTATTTT
abundance: -; v_gene: TRBV29-1; j_gene: TRBJ2-7; len: 13; d_gene: -; CDR3aa: CSVRKRSSYEQYF; CDR3nt: TGCAGCGTTCGTAAGCGGAGCTCCTACGAGCAGTACTTC
abundance: -; v_gene: TRBV29-1; j_gene: TRBJ2-3; len: 18; d_gene: TRBD2; CDR3aa: CSVLGLAGELSSTDTQYF; CDR3nt: TGCAGCGTCCTTGGCCTAGCGGGAGAGTTATCTAGCACAGATACGCAGTATTTT
abundance: -; v_gene: TRBV5-1; j_gene: TRBJ1-4; len: 16; d_gene: TRBD1; CDR3aa: CASSPTYRGRSEKLFF; CDR3nt: TGCGCCAGCAGCCCTACATACAGGGGGCGCAGTGAAAAACTGTTTTTT
abundance: -; v_gene: TRBV7-9; j_gene: TRBJ2-3; len: 16; d_gene: -; CDR3aa: CASSLGGGASTDTQYF; CDR3nt: TGTGCCAGCAGCTTAGGCGGAGGGGCTAGCACAGATACGCAGTATTTT
abundance: -; v_gene: TRBV27; j_gene: TRBJ2-7; len: 15; d_gene: TRBD2; CDR3aa: CASSFWTSEAYEQYF; CDR3nt: TGTGCCAGCAGTTTCTGGACTAGCGAAGCCTACGAGCAGTACTTC
abundance: -; v_gene: TRBV5-1; j_gene: TRBJ1-1; len: 16; d_gene: -; CDR3aa: CASSLAQQGRNTEAFF; CDR3nt: TGCGCCAGCAGCTTGGCCCAACAGGGTCGGAACACTGAAGCTTTCTTT
abundance: -; v_gene: TRBV7-2; j_gene: TRBJ2-3; len: 17; d_gene: TRBD2; CDR3aa: CASSARLAGGPTDTQYF; CDR3nt: TGTGCCAGCAGCGCCCGACTAGCGGGAGGGCCGACAGATACGCAGTATTTT
abundance: -; v_gene: TRBV4-1; j_gene: TRBJ1-1; len: 16; d_gene: TRBD1; CDR3aa: CASSQEGRGLNTEAFF; CDR3nt: TGCGCCAGCAGCCAAGAGGGAAGGGGGCTTAACACTGAAGCTTTCTTT
abundance: -; v_gene: TRBV7-8; j_gene: TRBJ2-7; len: 15; d_gene: -; CDR3aa: CASSLALGLVYEQYF; CDR3nt: TGTGCCAGCAGCTTAGCGCTGGGGCTTGTCTACGAGCAGTACTTC
abundance: -; v_gene: TRBV19; j_gene: TRBJ1-5; len: 16; d_gene: TRBD1; CDR3aa: CASSLKDRGLRQPQHF; CDR3nt: TGTGCCAGTAGTCTCAAGGACAGGGGGCTAAGGCAGCCCCAGCATTTT
abundance: -; v_gene: TRBV19; j_gene: TRBJ2-7; len: 14; d_gene: TRBD1; CDR3aa: CASSLDRGPYEQYF; CDR3nt: TGTGCCAGTAGTTTGGACAGGGGGCCCTACGAGCAGTACTTC
abundance: -; v_gene: TRBV30; j_gene: TRBJ2-1; len: 16; d_gene: -; CDR3aa: CAWTRPGLRAYNEQFF; CDR3nt: TGTGCCTGGACCCGACCGGGACTCCGTGCCTACAATGAGCAGTTCTTC
abundance: -; v_gene: TRBV7-9; j_gene: TRBJ2-7; len: 13; d_gene: -; CDR3aa: CASSDDRFYEQYF; CDR3nt: TGTGCCAGCAGCGACGACAGGTTCTACGAGCAGTACTTC
abundance: -; v_gene: TRBV29-1; j_gene: TRBJ2-7; len: 15; d_gene: TRBD2; CDR3aa: CSVDPTGLRPYEQYF; CDR3nt: TGCAGCGTTGACCCGACGGGACTACGACCCTACGAGCAGTACTTC
abundance: -; v_gene: TRBV6-5; j_gene: TRBJ2-7; len: 14; d_gene: -; CDR3aa: CASTNMGGDYEQYF; CDR3nt: TGTGCCAGCACTAACATGGGGGGAGACTACGAGCAGTACTTC
abundance: -; v_gene: TRBV9; j_gene: TRBJ1-1; len: 14; d_gene: -; CDR3aa: CASSPDPSNTEAFF; CDR3nt: TGTGCCAGCAGCCCAGACCCGTCGAACACTGAAGCTTTCTTT
abundance: -; v_gene: TRBV28; j_gene: TRBJ2-7; len: 12; d_gene: -; CDR3aa: CASSLLLYEQYF; CDR3nt: TGTGCCAGCAGTTTATTACTCTACGAGCAGTACTTC
abundance: once; v_gene: TRBV29-1; j_gene: TRBJ2-1; len: 14; d_gene: TRBD2; CDR3aa: CSVDIAGGSLEQFF; CDR3nt: TGCAGCGTTGACATAGCGGGAGGGTCCCTTGAGCAGTTCTTC
abundance: -; v_gene: TRBV7-6; j_gene: TRBJ2-7; len: 16; d_gene: TRBD1; CDR3aa: CASSPESGQGTYEQYF; CDR3nt: TGTGCCAGCAGCCCAGAATCTGGACAGGGTACCTACGAGCAGTACTTC
abundance: once; v_gene: TRBV2; j_gene: TRBJ2-5; len: 18; d_gene: -; CDR3aa: CASITLPPFTGLIETQYF; CDR3nt: TGTGCCAGCATCACTCTCCCGCCCTTTACGGGACTGATAGAGACCCAGTACTTC
abundance: -; v_gene: TRBV29-1; j_gene: TRBJ1-2; len: 13; d_gene: TRBD1; CDR3aa: CSVRTGANYGYTF; CDR3nt: TGCAGCGTTCGGACAGGGGCTAACTATGGCTACACCTTC
abundance: -; v_gene: TRBV13; j_gene: TRBJ1-2; len: 16; d_gene: TRBD1; CDR3aa: CASSLNRDRMNYGYTF; CDR3nt: TGTGCCAGCAGCTTGAATCGGGACAGGATGAACTATGGCTACACCTTC
abundance: -; v_gene: TRBV30; j_gene: TRBJ1-6; len: 13; d_gene: -; CDR3aa: CAWSVGPTSPLHF; CDR3nt: TGTGCCTGGAGTGTAGGGCCTACTTCACCCCTCCACTTT
abundance: -; v_gene: TRBV19; j_gene: TRBJ2-7; len: 16; d_gene: TRBD2; CDR3aa: CASSIVAGGPSYEQYF; CDR3nt: TGTGCCAGTAGTATAGTAGCGGGAGGGCCGTCCTACGAGCAGTACTTC
abundance: -; v_gene: TRBV4-1; j_gene: TRBJ1-2; len: 14; d_gene: -; CDR3aa: CASSQLTDSYGYTF; CDR3nt: TGCGCCAGCAGCCAATTAACAGATAGCTATGGCTACACCTTC
abundance: -; v_gene: TRBV28; j_gene: TRBJ2-1; len: 14; d_gene: -; CDR3aa: CASSLRSPYNEQFF; CDR3nt: TGTGCCAGCAGTTTAAGATCCCCTTACAATGAGCAGTTCTTC
abundance: -; v_gene: TRBV29-1; j_gene: TRBJ2-3; len: 14; d_gene: TRBD2; CDR3aa: CSGYGLADTDTQYF; CDR3nt: TGCAGCGGATACGGACTAGCGGACACAGATACGCAGTATTTT
abundance: -; v_gene: TRBV19; j_gene: TRBJ2-7; len: 17; d_gene: TRBD2; CDR3aa: CASSMFSGRASSYEQYF; CDR3nt: TGTGCCAGTAGTATGTTTAGCGGGAGGGCCTCGTCCTACGAGCAGTACTTC
abundance: -; v_gene: TRBV5-5; j_gene: TRBJ2-6; len: 15; d_gene: -; CDR3aa: CASSLAPSGANVLTF; CDR3nt: TGTGCCAGCAGCTTGGCTCCCTCTGGGGCCAACGTCCTGACTTTC
abundance: -; v_gene: TRBV7-3; j_gene: TRBJ2-3; len: 14; d_gene: -; CDR3aa: CASTTGTSTDTQYF; CDR3nt: TGTGCCAGCACCACGGGGACTAGCACAGATACGCAGTATTTT
abundance: -; v_gene: TRBV7-9; j_gene: TRBJ2-5; len: 13; d_gene: -; CDR3aa: CASSLVYQETQYF; CDR3nt: TGTGCCAGCAGCTTGGTGTACCAAGAGACCCAGTACTTC
abundance: -; v_gene: TRBV6-1; j_gene: TRBJ2-3; len: 15; d_gene: -; CDR3aa: CASRARRFGTDTQYF; CDR3nt: TGTGCCAGCAGGGCACGTCGGTTCGGCACAGATACGCAGTATTTT